Described below is a single T cell receptor (beta chain) sequence and its context. The CDR3 totals 13 residues. The V end was cut by 4 bases, the J end by 9 bases, with 13 bases between. Germline V gene data show CDR1 as LNHDA and CDR2 as SQIVND (reference sequence). This table comes from immunoSEQ multiplex PCR, and its TCRdb copy is limited to in-frame clones, with some not included. The sample contains 150,000 or so clones, about 83% of which appear only once. This specimen comes from a study of blood T cell repertoires in COVID-19. Whole-study context: T cells, B-cell-depleted T cells, or PBMCs supplied cDNA or gDNA.

Specimen: peripheral blood. This chain uses TRBV19 with TRBJ2-1; D is undetermined. The source is a human donor in a cohort sampled during active COVID-19. CDR3 residues: CASSTFLESEQFF. The CDR3 DNA reads as TGTGCCAGTAGTACCTTTCTAGAGAGTGAGCAGTTCTTC.